This TCR beta chain was sequenced for a study of molecular identifiers for immune sequencing clone quantification. Background on the study: The replicate experiment used RNA from roughly 21,000 or 96,000 naive CD8 cells. This RNA was split into five aliquots, and four of them were sequenced.

With regard to this clonotype: As the CDR3 is not closed by the conserved phenylalanine or tryptophan, this likely results from a read error.

Previously described methods and listed TCR primers were employed for the bulk TCR libraries. TCRdb itself ran the PCR reads through MiXCR, one entry per CDR3 protein. The table lists about 640,000 distinct CDR3 sequences, around 20% of them singletons. The clonotype was recovered from a human donor in good health. Some libraries in this study had Jurkat cell RNA spiked in. Specimen: naive CD8+ T cells from blood, with Jurkat cell RNA spiked in. Subset defined: FACS-sorted CD8+CD4-CCR7+CD45RA+ naive T cells.

CDR3 bases: TGCGCCAGCAGCCCAGACTACCTCAATGAGCAGTTCTCC. Translating gives CASSPDYLNEQFS. V and J are TRBV5-1 and TRBJ2-1, with D maybe TRBD2 (5 bases). The V end was cut by 4 bases, the J end by 6 bases, with 11 bases between. Germline loops: CDR1 SGHRS, CDR2 YFSETQ. The CDR3 spans 13 residues.